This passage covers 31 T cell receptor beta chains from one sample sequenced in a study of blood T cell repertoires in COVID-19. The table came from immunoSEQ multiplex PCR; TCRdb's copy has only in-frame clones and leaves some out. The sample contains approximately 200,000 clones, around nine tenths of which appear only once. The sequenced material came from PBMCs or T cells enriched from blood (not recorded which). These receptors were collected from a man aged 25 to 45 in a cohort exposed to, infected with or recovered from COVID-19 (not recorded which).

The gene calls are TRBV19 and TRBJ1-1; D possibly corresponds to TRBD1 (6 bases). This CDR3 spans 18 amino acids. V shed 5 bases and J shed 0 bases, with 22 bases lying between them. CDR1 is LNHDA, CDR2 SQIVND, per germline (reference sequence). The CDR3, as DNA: TGTGCCAGTAGTCGCAGGGGTGAACCCGTACCCCTGAACACTGAAGCTTTCTTT. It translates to CASSRRGEPVPLNTEAFF.

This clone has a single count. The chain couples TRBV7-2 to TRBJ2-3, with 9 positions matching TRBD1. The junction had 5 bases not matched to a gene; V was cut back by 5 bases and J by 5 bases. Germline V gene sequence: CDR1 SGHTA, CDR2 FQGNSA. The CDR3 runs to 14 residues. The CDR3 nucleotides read TGTGCCAGCAGCCCAGACAGGGGGGTAGATACGCAGTATTTT. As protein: CASSPDRGVDTQYF.

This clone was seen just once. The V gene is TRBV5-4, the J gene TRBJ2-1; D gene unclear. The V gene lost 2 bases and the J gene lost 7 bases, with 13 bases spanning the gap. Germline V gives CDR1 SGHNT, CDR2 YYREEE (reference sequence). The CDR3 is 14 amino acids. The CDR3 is CASSFASSRNEQFF. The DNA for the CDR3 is TGTGCCAGCAGCTTTGCGAGTTCGAGGAATGAGCAGTTCTTC.

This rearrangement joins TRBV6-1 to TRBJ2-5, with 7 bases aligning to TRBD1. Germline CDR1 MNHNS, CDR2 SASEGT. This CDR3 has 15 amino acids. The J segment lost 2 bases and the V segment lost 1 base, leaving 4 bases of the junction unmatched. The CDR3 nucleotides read TGTGCCAGCAGTGAAGTACAGGGACAGCAAGAGACCCAGTACTTC. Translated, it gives CASSEVQGQQETQYF.

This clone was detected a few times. The CDR3 DNA sequence: TGCGCCAGCAGCCCCAGGACTAGCGGGAGTCCAGATACGCAGTATTTT. Amino acids: CASSPRTSGSPDTQYF. The chain has TRBV5-1 and TRBJ2-3, with TRBD2 matching 13 bases. The CDR3 runs 16 residues. Per germline, CDR1 SGHRS and CDR2 YFSETQ. J gave up 4 bases and V 4 bases, and 6 bases lay outside the gene matches.

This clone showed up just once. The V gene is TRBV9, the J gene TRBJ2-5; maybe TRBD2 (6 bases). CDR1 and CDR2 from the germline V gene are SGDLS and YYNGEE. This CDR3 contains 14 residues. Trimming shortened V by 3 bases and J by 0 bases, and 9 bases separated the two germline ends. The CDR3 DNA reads TGTGCCAGCAGCGAGGCGGGGTACCAAGAGACCCAGTACTTC. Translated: CASSEAGYQETQYF.

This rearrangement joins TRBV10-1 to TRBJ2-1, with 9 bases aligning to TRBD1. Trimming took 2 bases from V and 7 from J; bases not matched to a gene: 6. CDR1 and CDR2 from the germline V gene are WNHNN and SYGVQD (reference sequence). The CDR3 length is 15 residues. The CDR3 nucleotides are TGCGCCAGCAGTGAGACCGGGACAGGGTTAAATGAGCAGTTCTTC. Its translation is CASSETGTGLNEQFF.

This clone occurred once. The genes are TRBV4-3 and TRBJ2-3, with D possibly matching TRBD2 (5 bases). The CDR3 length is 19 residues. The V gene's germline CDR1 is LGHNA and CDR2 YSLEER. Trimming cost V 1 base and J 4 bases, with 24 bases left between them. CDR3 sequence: CASSQGRGPLTADADTQYF. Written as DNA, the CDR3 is TGCGCCAGCAGCCAAGGGCGCGGGCCTTTAACGGCCGACGCAGATACGCAGTATTTT.

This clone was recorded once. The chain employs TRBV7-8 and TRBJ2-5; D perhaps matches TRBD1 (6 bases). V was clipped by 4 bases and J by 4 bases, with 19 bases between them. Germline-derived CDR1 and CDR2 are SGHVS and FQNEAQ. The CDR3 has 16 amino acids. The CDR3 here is CASSYGVGGVRETQYF. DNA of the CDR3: TGTGCCAGCAGCTATGGGGTAGGGGGAGTGAGAGAGACCCAGTACTTC.

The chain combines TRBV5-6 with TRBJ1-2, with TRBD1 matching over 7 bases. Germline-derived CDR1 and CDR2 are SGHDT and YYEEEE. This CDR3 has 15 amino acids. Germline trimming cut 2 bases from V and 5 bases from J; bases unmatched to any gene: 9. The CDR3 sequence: CASSFRTTGSYGYTF. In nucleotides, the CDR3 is TGTGCCAGCAGCTTCCGAACGACAGGGAGTTATGGCTACACCTTC.

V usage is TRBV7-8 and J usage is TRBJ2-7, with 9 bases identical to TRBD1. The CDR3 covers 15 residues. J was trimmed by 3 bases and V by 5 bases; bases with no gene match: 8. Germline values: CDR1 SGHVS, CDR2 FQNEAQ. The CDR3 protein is CASSQPGQGHYEQYF. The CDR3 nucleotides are TGTGCCAGCAGCCAACCGGGACAGGGCCACTACGAGCAGTACTTC.

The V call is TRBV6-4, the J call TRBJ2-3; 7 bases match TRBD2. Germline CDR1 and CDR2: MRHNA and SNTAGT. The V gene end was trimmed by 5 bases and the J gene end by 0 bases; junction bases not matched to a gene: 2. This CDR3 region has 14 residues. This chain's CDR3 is CASSPLASTDTQYF. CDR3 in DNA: TGTGCCAGCAGTCCACTAGCGAGCACAGATACGCAGTATTTT.

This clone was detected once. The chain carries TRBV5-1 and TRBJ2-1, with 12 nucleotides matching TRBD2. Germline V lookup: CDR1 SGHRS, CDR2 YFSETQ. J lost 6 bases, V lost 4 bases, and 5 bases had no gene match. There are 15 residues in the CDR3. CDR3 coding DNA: TGCGCCAGCAGCCAGGGACTAGCGGGCTTCAATGAGCAGTTCTTC. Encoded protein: CASSQGLAGFNEQFF.

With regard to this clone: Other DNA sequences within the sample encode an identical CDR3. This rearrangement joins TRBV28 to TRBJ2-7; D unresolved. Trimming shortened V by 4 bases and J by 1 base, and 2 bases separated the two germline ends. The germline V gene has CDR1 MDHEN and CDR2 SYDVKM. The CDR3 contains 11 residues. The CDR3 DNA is TGTGCCAGCAGTTCATCCTACGAGCAGTACTTC. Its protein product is CASSSSYEQYF.

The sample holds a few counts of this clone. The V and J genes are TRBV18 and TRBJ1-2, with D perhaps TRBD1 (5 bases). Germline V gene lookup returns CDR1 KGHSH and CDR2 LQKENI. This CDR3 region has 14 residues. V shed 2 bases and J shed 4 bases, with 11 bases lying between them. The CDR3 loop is CASSPDQTGYGYTF. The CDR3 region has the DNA TGTGCCAGCTCACCAGATCAAACAGGCTATGGCTACACCTTC.

Here the CDR3 reads CASSLWVSGGTDTQYF. Here the CDR3 DNA reads TGTGCCAGCAGCTTATGGGTTAGCGGAGGCACAGATACGCAGTATTTT. This rearrangement joins TRBV7-2 to TRBJ2-3, with D possibly TRBD2 on 6 matching bases. This CDR3 is 16 amino acids long. Germline assignment: CDR1 SGHTA and CDR2 FQGNSA. V lost 2 bases, J lost 1 base, and 13 bases lay in between.

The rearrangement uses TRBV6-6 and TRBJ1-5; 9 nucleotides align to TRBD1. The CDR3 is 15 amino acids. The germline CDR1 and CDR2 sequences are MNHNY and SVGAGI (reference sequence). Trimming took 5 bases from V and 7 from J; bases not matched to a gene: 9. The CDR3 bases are TGTGCCAGCAGTCGCCCGGGACAGGGAAACCAGCCCCAGCATTTT. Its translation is CASSRPGQGNQPQHF.

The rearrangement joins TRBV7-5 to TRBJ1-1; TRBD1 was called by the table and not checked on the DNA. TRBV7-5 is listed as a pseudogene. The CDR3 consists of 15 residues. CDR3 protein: CARSSGRGRGTEAFF. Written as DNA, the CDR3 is TGTGCCAGAAGCTCCGGCAGGGGGCGAGGTACTGAAGCTTTCTTT.

CDR3 in DNA: TGTGCCAGCAGCTTGGGGGCCGCTCAGACCCAGTACTTC. This gives the protein CASSLGAAQTQYF. The chain has TRBV7-9 and TRBJ2-5, with D perhaps TRBD1 (6 bases). V was cut by 3 bases and J by 6 bases, with 11 bases left in between. CDR1 SEHNR and CDR2 FQNEAQ come from the germline V gene (reference sequence). This CDR3 spans 13 amino acids.

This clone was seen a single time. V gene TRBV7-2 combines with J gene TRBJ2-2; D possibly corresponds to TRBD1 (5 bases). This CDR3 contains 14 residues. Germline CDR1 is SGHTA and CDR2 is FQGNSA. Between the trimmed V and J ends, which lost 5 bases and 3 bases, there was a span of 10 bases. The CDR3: CASSTQGDTGELFF. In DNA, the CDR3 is TGTGCCAGCAGCACCCAAGGGGACACCGGGGAGCTGTTTTTT.

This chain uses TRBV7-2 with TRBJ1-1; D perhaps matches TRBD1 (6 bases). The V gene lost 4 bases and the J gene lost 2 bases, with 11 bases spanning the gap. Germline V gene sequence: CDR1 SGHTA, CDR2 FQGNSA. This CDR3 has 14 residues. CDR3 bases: TGTGCCAGCAGCTGGAGGACAGCCAACACTGAAGCTTTCTTT. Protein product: CASSWRTANTEAFF.

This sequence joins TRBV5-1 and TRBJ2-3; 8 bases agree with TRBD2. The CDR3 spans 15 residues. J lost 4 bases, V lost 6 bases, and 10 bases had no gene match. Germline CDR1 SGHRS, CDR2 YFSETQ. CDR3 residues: CASTYSGIGSDTQYF. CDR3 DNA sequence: TGCGCCAGCACTTATAGCGGGATTGGGTCAGATACGCAGTATTTT.

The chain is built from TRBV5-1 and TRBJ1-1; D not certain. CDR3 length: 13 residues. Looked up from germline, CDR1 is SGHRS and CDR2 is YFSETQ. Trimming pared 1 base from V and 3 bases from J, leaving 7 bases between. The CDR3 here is CASSLLGDTEAFF. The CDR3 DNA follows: TGCGCCAGCAGCTTGTTGGGCGACACTGAAGCTTTCTTT.

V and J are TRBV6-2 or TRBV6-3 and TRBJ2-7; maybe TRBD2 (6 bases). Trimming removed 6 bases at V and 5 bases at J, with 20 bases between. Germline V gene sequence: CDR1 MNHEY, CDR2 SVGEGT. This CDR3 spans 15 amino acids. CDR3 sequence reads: CASSTGLRQVDEQYF. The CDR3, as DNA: TGTGCCAGCAGCACGGGACTCAGACAAGTCGACGAGCAGTACTTC.

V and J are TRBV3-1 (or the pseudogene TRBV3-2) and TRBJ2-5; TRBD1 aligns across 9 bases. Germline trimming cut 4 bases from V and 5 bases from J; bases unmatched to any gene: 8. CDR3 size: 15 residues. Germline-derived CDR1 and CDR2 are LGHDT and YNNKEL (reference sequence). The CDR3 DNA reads TGTGCCAGCAGCCTCCCGACAGGGGGGGTGGAGACCCAGTACTTC. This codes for CASSLPTGGVETQYF.

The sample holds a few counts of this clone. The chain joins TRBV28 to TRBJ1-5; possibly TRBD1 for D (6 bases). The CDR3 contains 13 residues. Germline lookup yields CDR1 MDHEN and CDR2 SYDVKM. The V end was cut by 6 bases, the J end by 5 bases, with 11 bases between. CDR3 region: CASSLQGDQPQHF. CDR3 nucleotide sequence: TGTGCCAGCAGCCTACAGGGCGATCAGCCCCAGCATTTT.

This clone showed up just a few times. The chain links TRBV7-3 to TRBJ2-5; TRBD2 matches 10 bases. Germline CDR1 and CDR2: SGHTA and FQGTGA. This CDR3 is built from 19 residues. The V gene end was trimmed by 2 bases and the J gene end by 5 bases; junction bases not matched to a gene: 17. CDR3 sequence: CASSLGGSSGSLLGETQYF. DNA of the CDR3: TGTGCCAGCAGCTTAGGGGGATCTAGCGGGAGCCTCTTGGGGGAGACCCAGTACTTC.

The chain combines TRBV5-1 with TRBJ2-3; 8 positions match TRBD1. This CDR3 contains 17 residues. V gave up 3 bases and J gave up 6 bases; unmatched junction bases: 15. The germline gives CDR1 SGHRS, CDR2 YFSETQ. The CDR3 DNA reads TGCGCCAGCAGCTCCTCTAAAGGACAGGGTAGGGGCGATACGCAGTATTTT. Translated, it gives CASSSSKGQGRGDTQYF.

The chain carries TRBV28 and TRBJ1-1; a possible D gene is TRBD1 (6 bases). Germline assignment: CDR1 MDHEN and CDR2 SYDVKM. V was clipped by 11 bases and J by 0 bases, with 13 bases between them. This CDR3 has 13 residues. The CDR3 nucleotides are TGTGCCTCTAGGGACAACATGAACACTGAAGCTTTCTTT. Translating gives CASRDNMNTEAFF. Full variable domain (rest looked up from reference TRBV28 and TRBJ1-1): DVKVTQSSRYLVKRTGEKVFLECVQDMDHENMFWYRQDPGLGLRLIYFSYDVKMKEKGDIPEGYSVSREKKERFSLILESASTNQTSMYLCASRDNMNTEAFFGQGTRLTVV.

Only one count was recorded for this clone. CDR3 region: CASSPRRTGDEQYF. The CDR3 DNA is TGTGCCAGCAGCCCCCGCCGGACAGGGGACGAGCAGTACTTC. The V gene is TRBV7-2, the J gene TRBJ2-7; the match to TRBD1 covers 9 bases. Germline trimming cut 5 bases from V and 5 bases from J; bases unmatched to any gene: 7. CDR1 is SGHTA, CDR2 FQGNSA, per germline. The length of the CDR3 is 14 residues.

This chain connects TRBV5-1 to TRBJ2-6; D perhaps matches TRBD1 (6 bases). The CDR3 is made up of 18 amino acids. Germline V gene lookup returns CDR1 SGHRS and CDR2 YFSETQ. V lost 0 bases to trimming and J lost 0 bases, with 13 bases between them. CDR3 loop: CASSLVTGLGSGANVLTF. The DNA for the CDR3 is TGCGCCAGCAGCTTGGTAACAGGGCTGGGCTCTGGGGCCAACGTCCTGACTTTC.